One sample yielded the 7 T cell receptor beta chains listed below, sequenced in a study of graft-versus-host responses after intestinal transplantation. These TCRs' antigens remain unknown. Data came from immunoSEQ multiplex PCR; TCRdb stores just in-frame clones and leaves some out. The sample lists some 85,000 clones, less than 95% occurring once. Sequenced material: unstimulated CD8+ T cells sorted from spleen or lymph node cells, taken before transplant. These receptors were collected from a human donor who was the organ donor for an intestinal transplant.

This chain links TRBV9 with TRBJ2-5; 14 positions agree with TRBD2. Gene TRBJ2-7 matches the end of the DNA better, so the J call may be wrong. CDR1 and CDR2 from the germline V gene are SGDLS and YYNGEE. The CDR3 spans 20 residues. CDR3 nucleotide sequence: TGTGCCAGCAGCGAAGAGTGTGGGACTAGCGGGGGCTACGAAACCTACGAGCAGTACTTC. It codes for CASSEECGTSGGYETYEQYF.

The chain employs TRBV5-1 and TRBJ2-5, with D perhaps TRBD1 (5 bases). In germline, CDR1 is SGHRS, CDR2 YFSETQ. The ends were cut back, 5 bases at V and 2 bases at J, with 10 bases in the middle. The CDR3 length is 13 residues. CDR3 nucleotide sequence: TGCGCCAGCAGAGGACAAAATCAAGAGACCCAGTACTTC. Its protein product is CASRGQNQETQYF.

CDR3 coding DNA: TGTGCCAGCAGCGCTGCTGCAGGACTAGCGGGGAGATACGAGCAGTACTTC. Protein sequence: CASSAAAGLAGRYEQYF. V and J are TRBV9 and TRBJ2-7; 12 bases fit TRBD2. This CDR3 spans 17 amino acids. Germline V gives CDR1 SGDLS, CDR2 YYNGEE. The V and J ends lost 3 bases and 4 bases, in that order; junction bases with no gene match: 11.

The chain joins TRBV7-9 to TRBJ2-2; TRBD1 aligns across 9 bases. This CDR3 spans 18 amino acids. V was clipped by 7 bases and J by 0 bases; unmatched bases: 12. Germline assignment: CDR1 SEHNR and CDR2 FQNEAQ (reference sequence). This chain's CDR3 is CASNPDRGLHANTGELFF. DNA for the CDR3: TGTGCCAGCAACCCCGACAGGGGGTTACACGCGAACACCGGGGAGCTGTTTTTT.

CDR3: CASSQDTGQLYEQYF. Here the CDR3 DNA reads TGCGCCAGCAGCCAAGATACTGGGCAGCTCTACGAGCAGTACTTC. The chain uses TRBV4-3 and TRBJ2-7; D gene unclear. The CDR3 totals 15 residues. CDR1 and CDR2 from the germline V gene are LGHNA and YSLEER. Trimming took off 0 bases at V and 3 bases at J, with 12 bases between the two ends.

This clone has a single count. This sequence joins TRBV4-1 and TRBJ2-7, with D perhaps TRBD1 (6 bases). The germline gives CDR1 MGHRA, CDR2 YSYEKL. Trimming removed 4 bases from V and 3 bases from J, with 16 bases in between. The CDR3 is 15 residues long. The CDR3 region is CASSPQTGPNYEQYF. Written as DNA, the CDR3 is TGCGCCAGCAGCCCTCAAACAGGGCCTAACTACGAGCAGTACTTC.

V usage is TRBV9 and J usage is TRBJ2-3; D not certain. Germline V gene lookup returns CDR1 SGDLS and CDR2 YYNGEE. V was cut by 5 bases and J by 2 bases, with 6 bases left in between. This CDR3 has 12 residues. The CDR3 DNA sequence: TGTGCCAGCAGTTCCGTCACAGATACGCAGTATTTT. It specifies CASSSVTDTQYF.